The present entry profiles one T cell receptor beta chain with its context. The antigen is unknown. These data originate in a study of cytomegalovirus exposure and HLA in healthy donors. Regarding the study as a whole: Later on, an analysis tied approximately 17,000 TCR beta sequences to HLA alleles at 0.05 false discovery rate. The authors later found most CMV-associated TCR beta chains appeared HLA-restricted.

V lost 1 base and J lost 10, with 17 bases in between. The CDR3 covers 16 residues. In germline, CDR1 is MGHRA, CDR2 YSYEKL. The PCR ran on 60 Vbeta and 13 Jbeta primers. Clones were read by immunoSEQ multiplex PCR, and TCRdb kept only the in-frame ones, dropping some. The data contain roughly 250,000 clones, under 90% of them seen just once; the ten biggest clones take up about 0.3%. The specimen sequenced was PBMCs. The source of this sequence is a girl aged 2-10 years in good health and CMV-seronegative. The rearrangement uses TRBV4-1 and TRBJ1-6; no reliable D call. CDR3 sequence: CASSQGPNRSRSPLHF. The CDR3 DNA sequence: TGCGCCAGCAGCCAAGGCCCAAACCGAAGCCGATCACCCCTCCACTTT.